The 14 T cell receptor beta chains presented below share a single source sample, sequenced in a study of response to subunit inactivated influenza vaccine. TCRdb used MiXCR to reprocess the RT-PCR reads, holding one entry per CDR3 protein. The sample shows about 540,000 distinct CDR3 sequences, 20% to 25% of them seen only once. The same data also went into a second study, on T cells expressing NK-cell markers. That work states: In generating TCR beta cDNA, 5'RACE template switching with UMIs was used.

The sample consisted of CD4+ T cells sorted from PBMCs, taken roughly 12 days after vaccination. The receptors come from a man over 45 who received an inactivated influenza vaccine.

Notes on this clonotype: It may be a read error: a sequence one base away is much more abundant. CDR3 region: CCARPTSGRSYEQYF. Here the CDR3 DNA reads TGCTGTGCTAGACCGACTAGCGGAAGGTCCTACGAGCAGTACTTC. This rearrangement joins TRBV20-1 to TRBJ2-7; TRBD2 aligns across 9 bases. Germline values: CDR1 DFQATT, CDR2 SNEGSKA (reference sequence). The CDR3 sequence is 15 residues long.

This clonotype was recorded many times. V is TRBV12-3 or TRBV12-4 and J is TRBJ2-7; perhaps D is TRBD1 or TRBD2 (6 bases each). The CDR3 is 14 residues long. V was cut by 0 bases and J by 7 bases, with 13 bases left in between. DNA for the CDR3: TGTGCCAGCAGTTTAGCCGGGGGCACTGGAGAGCAGTACTTC. It yields the protein CASSLAGGTGEQYF.

The V call is TRBV5-1, the J call TRBJ1-2, with 7 bases lining up with TRBD1. This CDR3 has 14 residues. The germline V gene encodes CDR1 SGHRS and CDR2 YFSETQ. Trimming took 4 bases from V and 7 from J; bases not matched to a gene: 10. CDR3 in DNA: TGCGCCAGCAGCCTAGACAGGGCGAGTTCTGGCTACACCTTC. Amino acids: CASSLDRASSGYTF.

The genes are TRBV7-2 and TRBJ2-6, with D perhaps matching TRBD1 (6 bases). This CDR3 contains 17 residues. From germline, CDR1 is SGHTA and CDR2 FQGNSA. V dropped 5 bases and J dropped 0 bases, with 14 bases sitting between them. CDR3 DNA sequence: TGTGCCAGCAGCCCCTCCGGGACAAACTCTGGGGCCAACGTCCTGACTTTC. Residues: CASSPSGTNSGANVLTF.

The chain couples TRBV12-3 or TRBV12-4 to TRBJ2-7; TRBD1 agrees at 12 bases. V trimming: 6 bases; J trimming: 5 bases; junction bases outside the gene matches: 14. This CDR3 is 17 amino acids long. The CDR3 region has the DNA TGTGCCAGCAGCCGATCTCCGGGACAGGGGGCAGAACACGAGCAGTACTTC. It is translated as CASSRSPGQGAEHEQYF.

This clonotype has a handful of counts. V and J are TRBV4-2 and TRBJ1-4; D possibly corresponds to TRBD1 (6 bases). V lost 0 bases, J lost 0 bases, and 11 bases lay in between. CDR3 length: 17 amino acids. The germline gives CDR1 LGHNA, CDR2 YNFKEQ. The CDR3 loop reads CASSQESHRATNEKLFF. In nucleotides, the CDR3 is TGTGCCAGCAGCCAAGAATCACACAGGGCAACTAATGAAAAACTGTTTTTT.

The chain couples TRBV5-1 to TRBJ2-3, with D possibly TRBD1 on 6 matching bases. This CDR3 contains 15 residues. V lost 2 bases and J 2 bases, leaving 12 bases between the germline ends. The germline gives CDR1 SGHRS, CDR2 YFSETQ. The CDR3 region has the DNA TGCGCCAGCAGCTTTAGCAGGGGCTACACAGATACGCAGTATTTT. It specifies CASSFSRGYTDTQYF. The whole variable domain, remainder taken from reference TRBV5-1 and TRBJ2-3, is KAGVTQTPRYLIKTRGQQVTLSCSPISGHRSVSWYQQTPGQGLQFLFEYFSETQRNKGNFPGRFSGRQFSNSRSEMNVSTLELGDSALYLCASSFSRGYTDTQYFGPGTRLTVL.

The rearrangement joins TRBV12-3 or TRBV12-4 to TRBJ2-1; TRBD2 agrees at 11 bases. Trimming cost V 3 bases and J 8 bases; bases outside gene matches: 6. The CDR3 sequence is 15 residues long. CDR3: CASSFRTSGSDEQFF. In DNA form, the CDR3 reads TGTGCCAGCAGTTTCCGAACTAGCGGGAGCGATGAGCAGTTCTTC.

The rearrangement uses TRBV20-1 and TRBJ2-1; a weak D match, TRBD2 (5 bases). The V gene lost 3 bases and the J gene lost 5 bases, with 14 bases spanning the gap. Per the germline V gene, CDR1 is DFQATT and CDR2 is SNEGSKA (reference sequence). The CDR3 has 14 amino acids. The CDR3 loop reads CSARKLGMNNEQFF. DNA of the CDR3: TGCAGTGCTAGGAAACTAGGAATGAACAATGAGCAGTTCTTC.

This clonotype was detected ten times or more. The V call is TRBV5-1, the J call TRBJ2-1; D might be TRBD1 (6 bases). Trimming pared 3 bases from V and 6 bases from J, leaving 16 bases between. This CDR3 comprises 15 residues. Germline assignment: CDR1 SGHRS and CDR2 YFSETQ. The CDR3 region has the DNA TGCGCCAGCAGCTCTACAGGGTCTAGGCGCAATGAGCAGTTCTTC. Amino acid sequence: CASSSTGSRRNEQFF.

The rearrangement joins TRBV19 to TRBJ2-5; 11 bases map to TRBD2. Trimming cost V 6 bases and J 5 bases; bases outside gene matches: 5. The CDR3 is 14 residues long. Germline CDR1 reads LNHDA; CDR2 reads SQIVND (reference sequence). For the CDR3, the DNA is TGTGCCAGTAGGACTAGCGGGATACTTGAGACCCAGTACTTC. It is translated as CASRTSGILETQYF.

This chain uses TRBV20-1 with TRBJ2-7, with 11 bases lining up with TRBD2. From germline, CDR1 is DFQATT and CDR2 SNEGSKA (reference sequence). V was clipped by 1 base and J by 5 bases; unmatched bases: 4. This CDR3 has 14 amino acids. As DNA, the CDR3 is TGCAGTGCTAGAGTTCCGACTAGCGGGAACGAGCAGTACTTC. Translation: CSARVPTSGNEQYF.

This clonotype was seen more than once but under ten times. The J gene is TRBJ1-2, the V gene TRBV7-2; the D gene is possibly TRBD1 (5 bases). Trimming stripped 1 base from V and 8 bases from J, with 11 bases between. Germline V gene data show CDR1 as SGHTA and CDR2 as FQGNSA. This CDR3 spans 13 amino acids. CDR3 DNA: TGTGCCAGCAGCTTAGACAGGTCTGGCGGCTACACCTTC. This translates into CASSLDRSGGYTF.

The sample holds one count of this clonotype. This rearrangement joins TRBV6-2 or TRBV6-3 to TRBJ1-2; D gene unclear. This CDR3 is 13 amino acids long. V lost 0 bases to trimming and J lost 1 base, with 3 bases between them. Looked up from germline, CDR1 is MNHEY and CDR2 is SVGEGT. CDR3 nucleotide sequence: TGTGCCAGCAGTTACTCTTTTAACTATGGCTACACCTTC. Encoded protein: CASSYSFNYGYTF.